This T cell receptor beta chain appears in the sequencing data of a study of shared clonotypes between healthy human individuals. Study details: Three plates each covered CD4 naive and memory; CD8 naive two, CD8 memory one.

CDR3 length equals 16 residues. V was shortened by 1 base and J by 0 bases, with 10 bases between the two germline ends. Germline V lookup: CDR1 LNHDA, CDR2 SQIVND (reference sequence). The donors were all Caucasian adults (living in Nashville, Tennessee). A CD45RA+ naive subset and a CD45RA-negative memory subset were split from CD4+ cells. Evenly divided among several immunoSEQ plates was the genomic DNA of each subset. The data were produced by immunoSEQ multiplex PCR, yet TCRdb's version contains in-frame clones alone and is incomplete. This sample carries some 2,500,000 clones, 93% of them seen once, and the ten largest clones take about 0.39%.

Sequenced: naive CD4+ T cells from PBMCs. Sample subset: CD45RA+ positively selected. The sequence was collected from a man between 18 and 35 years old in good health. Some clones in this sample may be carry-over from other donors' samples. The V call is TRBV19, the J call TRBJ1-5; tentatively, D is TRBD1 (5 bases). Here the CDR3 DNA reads TGTGCCAGTAGTATAGGGCGTAGGGGTAGCAATCAGCCCCAGCATTTT. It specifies CASSIGRRGSNQPQHF.